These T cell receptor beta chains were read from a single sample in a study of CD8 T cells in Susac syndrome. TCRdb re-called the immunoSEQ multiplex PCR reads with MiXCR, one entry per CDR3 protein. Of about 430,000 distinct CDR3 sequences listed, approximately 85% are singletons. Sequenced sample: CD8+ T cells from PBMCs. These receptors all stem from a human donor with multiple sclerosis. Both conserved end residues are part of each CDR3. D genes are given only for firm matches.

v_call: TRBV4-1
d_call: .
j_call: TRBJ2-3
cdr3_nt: TGCGCCAGCAGCCAAGTTTTCGCCACAGATACGCAGTATTTT
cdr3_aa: CASSQVFATDTQYF

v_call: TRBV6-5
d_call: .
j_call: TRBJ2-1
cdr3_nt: TGTGCCAGCAGTTACTCAGGGAGCCCAAGCTGGTACAATGAGCAGTTCTTC
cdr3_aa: CASSYSGSPSWYNEQFF

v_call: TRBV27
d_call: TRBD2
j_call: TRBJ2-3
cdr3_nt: TGTGCCAGCAGTTTTGGGACTAGAGATACGCAGTATTTT
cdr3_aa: CASSFGTRDTQYF

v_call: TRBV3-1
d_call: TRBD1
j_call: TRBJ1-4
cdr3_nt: TGTGCCAGCAGCCAAGATGGGACAGGGTATGAGGAAAAACTGTTTTTT
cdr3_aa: CASSQDGTGYEEKLFF

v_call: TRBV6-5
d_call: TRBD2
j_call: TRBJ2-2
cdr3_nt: TGTGCCAGCAGTTACGTCCTAGCGGAAACCACCGGGGAGCTGTTTTTT
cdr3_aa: CASSYVLAETTGELFF

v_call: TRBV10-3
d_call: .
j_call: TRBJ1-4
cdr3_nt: TGTGCCATCAGTTCGATTAGTGTGCAAGGAATACCGCGAGAGGCTAATGAAAAACTGTTTTTT
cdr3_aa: CAISSISVQGIPREANEKLFF

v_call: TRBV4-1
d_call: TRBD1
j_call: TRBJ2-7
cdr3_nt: TGCGCCAGCAGCCAACAGACAGGGGGCGACGAGCAGTACTTC
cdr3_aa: CASSQQTGGDEQYF

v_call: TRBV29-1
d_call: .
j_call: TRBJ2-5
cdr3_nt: TGCAGCGTTGTGTGGAGGGGCGGTGGAGAGACCCAGTACTTC
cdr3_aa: CSVVWRGGGETQYF

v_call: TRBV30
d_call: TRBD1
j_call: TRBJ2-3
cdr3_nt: TGTGCCTGGATGTCCGGGACAGGGACAGATACGCAGTATTTT
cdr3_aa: CAWMSGTGTDTQYF

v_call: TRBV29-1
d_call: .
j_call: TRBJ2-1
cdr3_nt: TGCAGCGCCAGGGGAGGGGACTACAATGAGCAGTTCTTC
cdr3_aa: CSARGGDYNEQFF

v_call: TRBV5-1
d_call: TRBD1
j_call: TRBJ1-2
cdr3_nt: TGCGCCAGCAGCTCGGGGGACAGGGAAGATGGCTACACCTTC
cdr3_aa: CASSSGDREDGYTF